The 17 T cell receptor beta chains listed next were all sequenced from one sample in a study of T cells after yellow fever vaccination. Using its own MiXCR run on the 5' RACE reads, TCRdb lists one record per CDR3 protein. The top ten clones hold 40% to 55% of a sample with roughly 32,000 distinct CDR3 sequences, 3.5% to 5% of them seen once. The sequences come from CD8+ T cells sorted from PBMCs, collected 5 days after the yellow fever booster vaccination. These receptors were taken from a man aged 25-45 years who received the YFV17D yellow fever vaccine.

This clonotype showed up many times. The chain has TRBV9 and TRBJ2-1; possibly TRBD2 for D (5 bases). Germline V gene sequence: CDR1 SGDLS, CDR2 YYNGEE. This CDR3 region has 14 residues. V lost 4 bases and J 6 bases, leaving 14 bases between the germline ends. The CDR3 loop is CASSPPPGVNEQFF. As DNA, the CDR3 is TGTGCCAGCAGCCCGCCCCCCGGGGTCAATGAGCAGTTCTTC.

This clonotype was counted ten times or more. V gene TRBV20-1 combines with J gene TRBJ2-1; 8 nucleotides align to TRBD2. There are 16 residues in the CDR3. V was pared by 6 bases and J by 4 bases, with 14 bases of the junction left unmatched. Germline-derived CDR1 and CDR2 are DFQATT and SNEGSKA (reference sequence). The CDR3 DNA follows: TGCAGTGCCCCCCCCCCCAGCGGGAGCCTATACAATGAGCAGTTCTTC. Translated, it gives CSAPPPSGSLYNEQFF.

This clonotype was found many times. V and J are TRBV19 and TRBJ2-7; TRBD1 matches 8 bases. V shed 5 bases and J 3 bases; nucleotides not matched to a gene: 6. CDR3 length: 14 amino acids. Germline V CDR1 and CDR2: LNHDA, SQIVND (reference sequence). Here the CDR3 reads CASSPAGQGYEQYF. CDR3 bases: TGTGCCAGTAGTCCAGCTGGACAGGGCTACGAGCAGTACTTC.

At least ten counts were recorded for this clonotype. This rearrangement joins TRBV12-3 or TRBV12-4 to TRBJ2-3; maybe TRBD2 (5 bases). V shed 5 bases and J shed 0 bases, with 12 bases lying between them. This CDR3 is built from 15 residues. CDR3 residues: CASSPGLPSTDTQYF. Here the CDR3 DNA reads TGTGCCAGCAGTCCTGGACTGCCTAGCACAGATACGCAGTATTTT.

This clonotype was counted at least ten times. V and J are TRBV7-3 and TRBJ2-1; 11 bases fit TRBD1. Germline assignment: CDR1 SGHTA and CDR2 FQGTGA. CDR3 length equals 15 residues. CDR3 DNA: TGTGCATCCGCCGGGACAGGGGGCTCCTACAATGAGCAGTTCTTC. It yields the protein CASAGTGGSYNEQFF.

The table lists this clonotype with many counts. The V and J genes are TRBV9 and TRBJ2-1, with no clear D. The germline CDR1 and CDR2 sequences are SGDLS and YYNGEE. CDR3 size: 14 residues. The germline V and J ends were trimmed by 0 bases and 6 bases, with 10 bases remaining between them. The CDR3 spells CASSVALRVNEQFF. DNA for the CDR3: TGTGCCAGCAGCGTAGCCCTCCGGGTCAATGAGCAGTTCTTC.

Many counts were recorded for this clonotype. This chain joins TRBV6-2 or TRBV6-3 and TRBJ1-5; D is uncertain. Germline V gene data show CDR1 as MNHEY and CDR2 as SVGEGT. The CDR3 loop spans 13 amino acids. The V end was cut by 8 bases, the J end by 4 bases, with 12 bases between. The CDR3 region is CASAATRNQPQHF. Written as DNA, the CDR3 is TGTGCCAGCGCTGCTACCAGGAATCAGCCCCAGCATTTT.

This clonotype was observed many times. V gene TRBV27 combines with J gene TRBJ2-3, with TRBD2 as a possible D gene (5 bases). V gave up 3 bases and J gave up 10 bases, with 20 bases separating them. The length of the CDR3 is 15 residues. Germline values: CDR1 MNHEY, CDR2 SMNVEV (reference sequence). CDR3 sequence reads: CASSFLLQEGQPQYF. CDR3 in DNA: TGTGCCAGCAGTTTCCTCCTACAAGAGGGTCAGCCGCAGTATTTT.

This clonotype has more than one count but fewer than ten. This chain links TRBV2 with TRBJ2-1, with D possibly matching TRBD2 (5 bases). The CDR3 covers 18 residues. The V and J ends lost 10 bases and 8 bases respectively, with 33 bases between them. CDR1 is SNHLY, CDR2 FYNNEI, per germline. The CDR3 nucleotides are TGTGCCATCTGTCCTCCTCAGGCTAGTTCGCACCCGGACTATGAGCAGTTCTTC. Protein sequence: CAICPPQASSHPDYEQFF.

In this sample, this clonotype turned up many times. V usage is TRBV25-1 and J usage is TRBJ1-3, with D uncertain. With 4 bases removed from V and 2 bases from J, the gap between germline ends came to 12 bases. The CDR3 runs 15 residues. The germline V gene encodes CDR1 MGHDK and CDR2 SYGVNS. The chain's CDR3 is CASSVSSFTGNTIYF. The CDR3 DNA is TGTGCCAGCAGTGTGAGCTCTTTTACTGGAAACACCATATATTTT. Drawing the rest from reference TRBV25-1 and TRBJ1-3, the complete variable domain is EADIYQTPRYLVIGTGKKITLECSQTMGHDKMYWYQQDPGMELHLIHYSYGVNSTEKGDLSSESTVSRIRTEHFPLTLESARPSHTSQYLCASSVSSFTGNTIYFGEGSWLTVV.

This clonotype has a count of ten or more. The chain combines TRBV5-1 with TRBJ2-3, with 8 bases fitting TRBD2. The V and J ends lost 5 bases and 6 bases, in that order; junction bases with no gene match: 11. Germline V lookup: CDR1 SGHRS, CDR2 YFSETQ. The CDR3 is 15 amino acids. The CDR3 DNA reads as TGCGCCAGCAGTGAGATCCAGCGGGAGACGGATACGCAGTATTTT. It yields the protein CASSEIQRETDTQYF.

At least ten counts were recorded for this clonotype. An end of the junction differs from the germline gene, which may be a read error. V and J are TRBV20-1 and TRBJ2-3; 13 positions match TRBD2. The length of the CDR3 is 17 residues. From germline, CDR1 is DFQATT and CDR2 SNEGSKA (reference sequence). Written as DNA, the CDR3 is TGCTGTGCTAGAGACCTCGGGACTAGCGGGATATCAGATACGCAGTATTTT. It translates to CCARDLGTSGISDTQYF.

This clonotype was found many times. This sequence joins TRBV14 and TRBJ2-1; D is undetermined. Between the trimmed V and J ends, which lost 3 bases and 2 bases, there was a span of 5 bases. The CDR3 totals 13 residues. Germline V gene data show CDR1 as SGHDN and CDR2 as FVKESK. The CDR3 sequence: CASSQRTYNEQFF. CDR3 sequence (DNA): TGTGCCAGCAGCCAGCGAACCTACAATGAGCAGTTCTTC.

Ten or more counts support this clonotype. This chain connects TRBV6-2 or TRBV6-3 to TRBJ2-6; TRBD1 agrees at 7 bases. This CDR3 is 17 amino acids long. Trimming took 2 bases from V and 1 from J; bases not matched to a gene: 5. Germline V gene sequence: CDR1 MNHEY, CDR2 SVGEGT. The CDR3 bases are TGTGCCAGCAGTTACAGGGACAGAGAATCTGGGGCCAACGTCCTGACTTTC. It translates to CASSYRDRESGANVLTF.

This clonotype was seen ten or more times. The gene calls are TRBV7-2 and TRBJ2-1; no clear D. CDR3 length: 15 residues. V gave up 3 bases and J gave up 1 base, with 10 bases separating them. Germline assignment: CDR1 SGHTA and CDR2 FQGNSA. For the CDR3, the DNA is TGTGCCAGCAGCTTGTCGGAGATGTCCTACAATGAGCAGTTCTTC. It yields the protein CASSLSEMSYNEQFF.

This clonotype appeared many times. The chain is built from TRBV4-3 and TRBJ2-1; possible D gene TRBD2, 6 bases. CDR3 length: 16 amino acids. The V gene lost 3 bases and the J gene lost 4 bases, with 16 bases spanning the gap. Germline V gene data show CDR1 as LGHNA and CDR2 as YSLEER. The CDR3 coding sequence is TGCGCCAGCAGCCATTCTTCCGGGAGAGGTTACAATGAGCAGTTCTTC. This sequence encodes CASSHSSGRGYNEQFF.

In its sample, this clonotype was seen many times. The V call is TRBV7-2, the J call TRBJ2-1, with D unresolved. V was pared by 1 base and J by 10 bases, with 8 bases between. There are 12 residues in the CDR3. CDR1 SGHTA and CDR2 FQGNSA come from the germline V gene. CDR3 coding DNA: TGTGCCAGCAGCTTAGATTCATGGGAGCAGTTCTTC. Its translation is CASSLDSWEQFF.